This TCR beta chain is from a study of post-analysis software for immune sequencing data. Study summary: Relapsing-remitting, secondary progressive and progressive-relapsing forms made up the multiple sclerosis disease courses. Overall study results and limits: Compared with controls, patients had more of about 5 TRBV segments, including TRBV5-6, TRBV5-1 and TRBV20-1.

cDNA libraries of TCR beta carried unique molecular identifiers. MiXCR, run by TCRdb on the PCR reads, gives a single entry per CDR3 protein. Here the sample spans roughly 400,000 distinct CDR3 sequences, roughly 40% being singletons. The CDR3 length is 15 residues. Germline CDR1 and CDR2: SGHTA and FQGTGA. Trimming shortened V by 0 bases and J by 11 bases, and 19 bases separated the two germline ends. This clonotype was seen a few times. The antigen is unknown. Material: blood. This TCR derives from a girl between 2 and 10 years old with multiple sclerosis. The genes are TRBV7-3 and TRBJ2-5; D perhaps matches TRBD2 (6 bases). CDR3 DNA sequence: TGTGCCAGCAGCTTAACGAGCGGGCCTGCCTTTGAGCAGTACTTC. This codes for CASSLTSGPAFEQYF. Full variable domain (missing parts from reference TRBV7-3 and TRBJ2-5): GAGVSQTPSNKVTEKGKYVELRCDPISGHTALYWYRQSLGQGPEFLIYFQGTGAADDSGLPNDRFFAVRPEGSVSTLKIQRTERGDSAVYLCASSLTSGPAFEQYFGPGTRLLVL.